The clone carrying this T cell receptor (beta chain) was detected ten times or more. Antigen specificity is unknown. The data were taken from a study of read filtering for tumor transcriptome and immune sequencing. Study-level results: IR-seq and RNA-seq agreed better without single-read clonotypes.

With 8 bases clipped from V and 6 bases from J, the junction kept 8 bases outside the gene matches. This CDR3 is built from 15 residues. The germline V gene encodes CDR1 ENHRY and CDR2 SYGVKD. From roughly 390 ng of RNA, a library with molecular barcoded alpha/delta and beta/gamma adaptors was made. TCRdb called the reads again in MiXCR, with one record for every CDR3 protein. The sample records around 130,000 distinct CDR3 sequences, 10% to 15% being singletons. The sequence was obtained from a donor at least 40 years old with multiple myeloma. The sequenced sample consisted of a population of CD138-negative cells sorted from bone marrow. The chain combines TRBV10-3 with TRBJ2-1, with 12 bases identical to TRBD2. CDR3 nucleotides: TGTGCCATCGGGTCAACGACTAGCGGGAGCAATGAGCAGTTCTTC. As protein: CAIGSTTSGSNEQFF.